Listed below are T cell receptor beta chains from one sample, sequenced in a study of T-cell memory formation after mild COVID-19. MiXCR, applied by TCRdb to the 5' RACE reads, yields one record per CDR3 protein. The table lists around 220,000 distinct CDR3 sequences, about a sixth of them singletons, with approximately 3.6% in the top ten. The sample taken for sequencing was PBMCs or a T cell subset sorted from them (not recorded which). These receptors originate from a young man who had mild COVID-19 (a few samples of this study predate the infection). Cell type and time point are not known. CDR3s include the opening cysteine and the closing phenylalanine or tryptophan. A D gene is named only where the DNA matches it firmly. Clone size, where shown, is once, few, many, or a class for clones that have expanded.

TRBV5-1	TRBJ1-1	.	few	CASSLLGEPTEAFF	TGCGCCAGCAGCTTGTTGGGGGAACCCACTGAAGCTTTCTTT
TRBV5-6	TRBJ2-5	TRBD1	few	CASSKAGGETQYF	TGTGCCAGCAGTAAGGCAGGGGGCGAGACCCAGTACTTC
TRBV7-2	TRBJ2-3	.	.	CASSLRGWTDTQYF	TGTGCCAGCAGCTTACGGGGGTGGACAGATACGCAGTATTTT
TRBV5-1	TRBJ1-2	TRBD1	.	CASSGEATGTVPPYGYSF	TGCGCCAGCAGCGGGGAGGCGACAGGGACAGTTCCCCCCTATGGCTACTCCTTC
TRBV7-3	TRBJ2-7	TRBD1	few	CASSLGNRGEQYF	TGTGCCAGCAGCTTGGGAAACAGGGGAGAGCAGTACTTC
TRBV5-1	TRBJ2-5	TRBD2	.	CASSSANSGGQETQYF	TGCGCCAGCAGCTCCGCTAATAGCGGGGGCCAAGAGACCCAGTACTTC
TRBV7-2	TRBJ2-3	TRBD2	many	CASSLNSGGDTQYF	TGTGCCAGCAGCTTAAATAGCGGGGGGGATACGCAGTATTTT
TRBV7-3	TRBJ2-1	.	few	CASSPLGTAYNEQFF	TGTGCCAGCAGTCCCCTCGGGACTGCATACAATGAGCAGTTCTTC
TRBV24-1	TRBJ2-1	.	.	CATSDGGPHNEQFF	TGTGCCACCAGTGATGGGGGACCTCACAATGAGCAGTTCTTC
TRBV24-1	TRBJ2-3	TRBD2	few	CATSDPRGGTTDTQYF	TGTGCCACCAGTGATCCCCGGGGAGGGACCACAGATACGCAGTATTTT